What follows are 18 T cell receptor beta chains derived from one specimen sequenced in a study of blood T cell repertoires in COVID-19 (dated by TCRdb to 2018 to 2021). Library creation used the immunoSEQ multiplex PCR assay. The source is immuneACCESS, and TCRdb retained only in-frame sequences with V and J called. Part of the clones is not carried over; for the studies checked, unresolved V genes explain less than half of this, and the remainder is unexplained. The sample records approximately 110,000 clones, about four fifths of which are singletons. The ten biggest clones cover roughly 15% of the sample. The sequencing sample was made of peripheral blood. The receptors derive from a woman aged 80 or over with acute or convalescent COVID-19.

CDR3 DNA sequence: TGTGCCAGCTCATCTGACAGGGACTACGAGCAGTACTTC. Amino acids: CASSSDRDYEQYF. V and J are TRBV18 and TRBJ2-7; TRBD1 matches at 7 bases. Unmatched junction bases numbered 4, after V lost 5 bases and J lost 3 bases. This CDR3 is 13 amino acids long. Germline-derived CDR1 and CDR2 are KGHSH and LQKENI.

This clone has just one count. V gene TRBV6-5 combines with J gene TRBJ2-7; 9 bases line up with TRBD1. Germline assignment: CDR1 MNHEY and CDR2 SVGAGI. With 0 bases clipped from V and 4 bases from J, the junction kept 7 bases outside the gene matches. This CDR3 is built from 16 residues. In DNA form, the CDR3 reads TGTGCCAGCAGTTACTCCCTCGGGACAGGGTATTACGAGCAGTACTTC. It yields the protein CASSYSLGTGYYEQYF.

The CDR3 protein is CAITSGAYNEQFF. CDR3 DNA: TGTGCCATCACTAGCGGTGCCTACAATGAGCAGTTCTTC. The chain couples TRBV10-3 to TRBJ2-1; 7 bases are a match to TRBD2. The CDR3 totals 13 residues. Germline lookup yields CDR1 ENHRY and CDR2 SYGVKD. With V trimmed by 7 bases and J by 2 bases, 2 bases remained unmatched.

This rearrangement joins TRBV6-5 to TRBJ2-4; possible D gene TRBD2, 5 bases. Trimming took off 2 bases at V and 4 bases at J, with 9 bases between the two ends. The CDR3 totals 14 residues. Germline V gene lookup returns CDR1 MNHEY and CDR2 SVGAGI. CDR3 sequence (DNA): TGTGCCAGCAGTTACCCCGGAGGAAAAAACATTCAGTACTTC. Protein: CASSYPGGKNIQYF.

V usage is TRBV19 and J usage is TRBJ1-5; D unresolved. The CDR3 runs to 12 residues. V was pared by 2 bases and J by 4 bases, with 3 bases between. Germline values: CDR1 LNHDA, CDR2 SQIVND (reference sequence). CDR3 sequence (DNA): TGTGCCAGTAGTATACCGAATCAGCCCCAGCATTTT. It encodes CASSIPNQPQHF. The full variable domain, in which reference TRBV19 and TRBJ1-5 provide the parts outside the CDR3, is DGGITQSPKYLFRKEGQNVTLSCEQNLNHDAMYWYRQDPGQGLRLIYYSQIVNDFQKGDIAEGYSVSREKKESFPLTVTSAQKNPTAFYLCASSIPNQPQHFGDGTRLSIL.

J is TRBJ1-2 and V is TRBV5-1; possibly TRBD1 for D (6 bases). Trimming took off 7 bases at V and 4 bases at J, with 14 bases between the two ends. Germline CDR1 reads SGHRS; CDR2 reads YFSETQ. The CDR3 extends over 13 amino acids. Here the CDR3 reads CASRPDSLYGYTF. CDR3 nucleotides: TGCGCCAGCCGACCGGACAGCCTCTATGGCTACACCTTC.

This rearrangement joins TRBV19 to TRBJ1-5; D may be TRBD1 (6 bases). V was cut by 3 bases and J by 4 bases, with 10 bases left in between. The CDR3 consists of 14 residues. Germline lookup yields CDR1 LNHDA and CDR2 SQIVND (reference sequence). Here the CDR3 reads CASSIHQGNQPQHF. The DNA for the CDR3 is TGTGCCAGTAGTATCCACCAGGGGAATCAGCCCCAGCATTTT.

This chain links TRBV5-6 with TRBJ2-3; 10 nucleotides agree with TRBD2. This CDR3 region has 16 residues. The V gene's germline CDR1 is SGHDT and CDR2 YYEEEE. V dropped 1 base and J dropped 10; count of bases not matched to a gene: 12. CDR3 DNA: TGTGCCAGCAGCTTGAGGGGTAGGGCTAGCGGGAGCTCGCAGTATTTT. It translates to CASSLRGRASGSSQYF.

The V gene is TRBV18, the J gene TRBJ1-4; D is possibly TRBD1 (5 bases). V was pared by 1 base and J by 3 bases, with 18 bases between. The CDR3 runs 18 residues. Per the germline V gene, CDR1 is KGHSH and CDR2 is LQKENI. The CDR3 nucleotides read TGTGCCAGCTCACCACTAACCCCAACAGGATCTCCTAATGAAAAACTGTTTTTT. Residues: CASSPLTPTGSPNEKLFF.

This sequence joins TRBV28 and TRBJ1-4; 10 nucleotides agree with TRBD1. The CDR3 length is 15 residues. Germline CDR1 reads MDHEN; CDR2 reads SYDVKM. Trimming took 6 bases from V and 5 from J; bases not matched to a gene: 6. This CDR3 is CASSSAGQGNEKLFF. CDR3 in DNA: TGTGCCAGCAGCTCAGCGGGACAGGGGAATGAAAAACTGTTTTTT.

As DNA, the CDR3 is TGTGCCAGCAGCTCGGGACTAGTTGGGGAGACCCAGTACTTC. It yields the protein CASSSGLVGETQYF. J is TRBJ2-5 and V is TRBV7-9; 8 nucleotides match TRBD2. CDR3 size: 14 residues. The V segment lost 4 bases and the J segment 5 bases; nucleotides outside the gene matches: 6. CDR1 SEHNR and CDR2 FQNEAQ come from the germline V gene (reference sequence).

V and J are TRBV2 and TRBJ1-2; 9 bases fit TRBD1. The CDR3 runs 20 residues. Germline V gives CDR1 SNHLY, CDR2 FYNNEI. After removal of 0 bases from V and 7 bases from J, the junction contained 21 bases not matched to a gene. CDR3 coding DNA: TGTGCCAGCAGTGAAGCGCTTCCGGGGACAGGGCCTCCTTTTCTTCGTGGCTACACCTTC. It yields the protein CASSEALPGTGPPFLRGYTF.

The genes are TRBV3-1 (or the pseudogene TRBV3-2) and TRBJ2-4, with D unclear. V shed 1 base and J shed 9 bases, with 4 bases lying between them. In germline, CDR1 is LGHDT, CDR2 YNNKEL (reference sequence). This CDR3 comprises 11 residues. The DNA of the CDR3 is TGTGCCAGCAGCCAAGGTAGCATTCAGTACTTC. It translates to CASSQGSIQYF.

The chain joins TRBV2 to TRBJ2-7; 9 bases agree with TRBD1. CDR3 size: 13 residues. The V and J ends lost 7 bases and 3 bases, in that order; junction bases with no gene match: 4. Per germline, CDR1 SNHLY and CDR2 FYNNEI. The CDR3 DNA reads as TGTGCCAGCACCGGACAGGGGCTCTACGAGCAGTACTTC. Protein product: CASTGQGLYEQYF.

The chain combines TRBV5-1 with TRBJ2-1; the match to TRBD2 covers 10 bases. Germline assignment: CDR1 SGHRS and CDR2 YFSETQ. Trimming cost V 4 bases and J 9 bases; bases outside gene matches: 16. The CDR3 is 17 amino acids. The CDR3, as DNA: TGCGCCAGCAGCCCAGGAGCCGGGACTAGCGACGTAGCTGAGCAGTTCTTC. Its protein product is CASSPGAGTSDVAEQFF.

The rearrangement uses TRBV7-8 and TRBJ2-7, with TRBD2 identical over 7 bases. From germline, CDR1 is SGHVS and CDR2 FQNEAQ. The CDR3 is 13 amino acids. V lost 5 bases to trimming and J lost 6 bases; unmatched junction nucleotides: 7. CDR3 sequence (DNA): TGTGCCAGCAGCACTAGCGATGGGACCGAGCAGTACTTC. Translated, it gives CASSTSDGTEQYF.

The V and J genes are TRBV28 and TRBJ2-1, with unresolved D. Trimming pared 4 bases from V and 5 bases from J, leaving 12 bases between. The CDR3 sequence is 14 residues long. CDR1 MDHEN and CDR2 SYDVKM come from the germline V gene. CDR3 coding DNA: TGTGCCAGCAGTTCCTTGACACTTAACAATGAGCAGTTCTTC. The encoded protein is CASSSLTLNNEQFF.

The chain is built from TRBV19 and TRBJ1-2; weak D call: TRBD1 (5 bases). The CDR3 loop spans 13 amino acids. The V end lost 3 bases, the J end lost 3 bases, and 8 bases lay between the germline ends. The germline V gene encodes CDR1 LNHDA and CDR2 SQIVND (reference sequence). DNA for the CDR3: TGTGCCAGTAGTATGGGGCCGCACTATGGCTACACCTTC. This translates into CASSMGPHYGYTF.